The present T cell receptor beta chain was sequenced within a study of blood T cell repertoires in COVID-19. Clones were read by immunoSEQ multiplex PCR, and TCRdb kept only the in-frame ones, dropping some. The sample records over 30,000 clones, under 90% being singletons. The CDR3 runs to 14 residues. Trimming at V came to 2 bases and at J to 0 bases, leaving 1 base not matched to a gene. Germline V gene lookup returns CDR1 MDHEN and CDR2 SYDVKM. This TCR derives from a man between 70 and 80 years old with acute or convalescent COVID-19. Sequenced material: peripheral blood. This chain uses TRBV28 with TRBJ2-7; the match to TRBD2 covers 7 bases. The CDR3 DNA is TGTGCCAGCAGTTTAACTAGCGTCTCCTACGAGCAGTACTTC. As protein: CASSLTSVSYEQYF.